Reported below is one T cell receptor beta chain. The antigen remains unidentified. This sample was included in a study of blood T cells in healthy people across ages. General study findings and limits: Researchers judged that diversity estimates from one million T cells fell short of true values. As age increased, TCR beta diversity per million T cells fell in a roughly linear fashion.

The authors ran a second PCR of about 6 to 12 cycles using a sample-barcoded 5' primer and a J-beta primer mix. TCRdb recomputed calls from the 5' RACE reads with MiXCR, one row per CDR3 protein. The sample shows approximately 850,000 distinct CDR3 sequences, approximately 48% of them seen only once. The sequencing sample was made of blood. This receptor was obtained from a man in his sixties in good health.

The CDR3 spells CASSQGGNGAGELFF. As DNA, the CDR3 is TGCGCCAGCAGCCAAGGGGGAAACGGGGCGGGGGAGCTGTTTTTT. The gene calls are TRBV4-3 and TRBJ2-2, with D perhaps matching TRBD1 or TRBD2 (5 bases each). CDR1 and CDR2 from the germline V gene are LGHNA and YSLEER. Trimming removed 1 base at V and 8 bases at J, with 14 bases between. CDR3 length: 15 residues.